These 14 T cell receptor beta chains originate from one sample sequenced in a study of blood T cell repertoires in COVID-19. Sequencing used immunoSEQ multiplex PCR; TCRdb keeps in-frame clones, though not all of them. The sample shows 100,000 to 150,000 clones, about 80% of them seen only once. Sequenced material: peripheral blood. These receptors all stem from a woman between 50 and 59 years old with acute or convalescent COVID-19.

The chain recombines TRBV20-1 with TRBJ2-1; the match to TRBD2 covers 11 bases. CDR3 length: 15 residues. Germline trimming cut 3 bases from V and 4 bases from J; bases unmatched to any gene: 5. Per the germline V gene, CDR1 is DFQATT and CDR2 is SNEGSKA (reference sequence). The CDR3: CSASPSGGWYNEQFF. CDR3 in DNA: TGCAGTGCTAGTCCTAGCGGGGGGTGGTACAATGAGCAGTTCTTC.

This clone was found a few times. V usage is TRBV18 and J usage is TRBJ2-7; D may be TRBD2 (5 bases). From germline, CDR1 is KGHSH and CDR2 LQKENI. This CDR3 spans 14 amino acids. The germline V and J ends were trimmed by 1 base and 4 bases, with 11 bases remaining between them. The CDR3 DNA is TGTGCCAGCTCACCACGGGGAGAACTGTACGAGCAGTACTTC. The encoded protein is CASSPRGELYEQYF.

This chain joins TRBV25-1 and TRBJ2-1; TRBD2 matches 9 bases. The V gene end was trimmed by 7 bases and the J gene end by 9 bases; junction bases not matched to a gene: 7. The CDR3 runs to 13 residues. Germline V gene lookup returns CDR1 MGHDK and CDR2 SYGVNS. CDR3 loop: CASTGLAGVEQFF. Written as DNA, the CDR3 is TGTGCCAGCACAGGATTAGCGGGAGTTGAGCAGTTCTTC.

This chain uses TRBV10-3 with TRBJ2-3; the match to TRBD2 covers 7 bases. This CDR3 spans 14 amino acids. The germline CDR1 and CDR2 sequences are ENHRY and SYGVKD. After removal of 5 bases from V and 5 bases from J, the junction contained 7 bases not matched to a gene. The DNA for the CDR3 is TGTGCCATCAGTCCTAGCGGTCTTGGAGATACGCAGTATTTT. Translated: CAISPSGLGDTQYF.

The rearrangement links TRBV6-1 to TRBJ2-7, with 7 nucleotides matching TRBD2. This CDR3 spans 19 amino acids. CDR1 and CDR2 from the germline V gene are MNHNS and SASEGT. Trimming cost V 4 bases and J 4 bases; bases outside gene matches: 22. This CDR3 is CASSGAGLGRGGRTYEQYF. The CDR3 DNA follows: TGTGCCAGCAGTGGGGCGGGACTGGGGAGGGGTGGGAGGACTTACGAGCAGTACTTC.

The CDR3 loop reads CASSLLRRDRGHEQFF. In DNA, the CDR3 is TGTGCCAGCAGCCTCCTCCGTAGGGACAGGGGGCATGAGCAGTTCTTC. The chain carries TRBV28 and TRBJ2-1; 12 positions match TRBD1. Germline assignment: CDR1 MDHEN and CDR2 SYDVKM. The CDR3 contains 16 residues. V lost 6 bases to trimming and J lost 8 bases; unmatched junction nucleotides: 11.

The chain employs TRBV7-2 and TRBJ1-1; 7 bases align to TRBD1. The germline V gene has CDR1 SGHTA and CDR2 FQGNSA. With 3 bases clipped from V and 4 bases from J, the junction kept 2 bases outside the gene matches. The CDR3 is made up of 13 amino acids. This CDR3 is CASSFTGVTEAFF. The CDR3 DNA reads TGTGCCAGCAGCTTTACAGGGGTCACTGAAGCTTTCTTT.

The CDR3, as DNA: TGTGCCACTCGCCCAACGGTTAGCAATCAGCCCCAGCATTTT. This encodes CATRPTVSNQPQHF. The J gene is TRBJ1-5, the V gene TRBV15, with D hard to call. The germline V gene has CDR1 LNHNV and CDR2 YYDKDF (reference sequence). Trimming removed 9 bases at V and 0 bases at J, with 12 bases between. CDR3 length equals 14 residues.

The gene calls are TRBV7-8 and TRBJ2-1; 9 bases line up with TRBD2. Per the germline V gene, CDR1 is SGHVS and CDR2 is FQNEAQ. The CDR3 sequence is 16 residues long. V trimming: 5 bases; J trimming: 7 bases; junction bases outside the gene matches: 12. CDR3 coding DNA: TGTGCCAGCAGCCCGGCCGGGACTAGCCTACGGAATGAGCAGTTCTTC. Its protein product is CASSPAGTSLRNEQFF. The full variable domain, completed using reference TRBV7-8 and TRBJ2-1, is GAGVSQSPRYKVAKRGQDVALRCDPISGHVSLFWYQQALGQGPEFLTYFQNEAQLDKSGLPSDRFFAERPEGSVSTLKIQRTQQEDSAVYLCASSPAGTSLRNEQFFGPGTRLTVL.

This sequence joins TRBV6-5 and TRBJ2-7; a possible D gene is TRBD2 (5 bases). The CDR3 has 13 residues. V lost 7 bases and J lost 6, with 16 bases in between. Per germline, CDR1 MNHEY and CDR2 SVGAGI. The DNA for the CDR3 is TGTGCCAGCACCCCGCCCGGGGTAAGCGAGCAGTACTTC. It specifies CASTPPGVSEQYF.

This clone was found once. The CDR3 coding sequence is TGCGCCAGCAGCCTTCGGGCAGATACGCAGTATTTT. This gives the protein CASSLRADTQYF. This sequence joins TRBV10-2 and TRBJ2-3; D gene uncertain. Between the trimmed V and J ends, which lost 6 bases and 4 bases, there was a span of 8 bases. Per the germline V gene, CDR1 is WSHSY and CDR2 is SAAADI. The CDR3 runs to 12 residues.

The chain is built from TRBV27 and TRBJ1-6, with D possibly matching TRBD1 (5 bases). The CDR3 totals 16 residues. V shed 6 bases and J shed 3 bases, with 15 bases lying between them. The germline V gene has CDR1 MNHEY and CDR2 SMNVEV (reference sequence). The CDR3 here is CASSRGGGDYNSPLHF. CDR3 coding DNA: TGTGCCAGCAGCCGTGGGGGGGGTGACTATAATTCACCCCTCCACTTT.

J is TRBJ1-5 and V is TRBV5-1; D is unclear. CDR3 length: 14 amino acids. V lost 5 bases to trimming and J lost 2 bases, with 11 bases between them. The germline V gene encodes CDR1 SGHRS and CDR2 YFSETQ. The DNA of the CDR3 is TGCGCCAGCAGTCCCGGTCCGGGCAATCAGCCCCAGCATTTT. Translating it yields CASSPGPGNQPQHF.

The gene calls are TRBV5-1 and TRBJ2-1; 7 bases line up with TRBD2. V lost 4 bases to trimming and J lost 0 bases; unmatched junction nucleotides: 4. The CDR3 extends over 15 amino acids. The germline V gene has CDR1 SGHRS and CDR2 YFSETQ. The CDR3 reads CASSASGNSYNEQFF. The CDR3 DNA reads as TGCGCCAGCAGCGCTAGCGGTAACTCCTACAATGAGCAGTTCTTC.